The 26 T cell receptor beta chains below were found in one sample sequenced in a study of cytomegalovirus exposure and HLA in healthy donors. Primers for the PCR totalled 60 Vbeta and 13 Jbeta. Data came from immunoSEQ multiplex PCR; TCRdb stores just in-frame clones and leaves some out. The sample records around 120,000 clones, around 80% being singletons. The sample comprised PBMCs. Receptors were obtained from a woman in her thirties or forties in good health and CMV-seronegative.

The count of this clone is one. The V and J genes are TRBV19 and TRBJ2-1, with D possibly TRBD2 on 5 matching bases. Trimming took off 1 base at V and 7 bases at J, with 8 bases between the two ends. There are 13 residues in the CDR3. The germline gives CDR1 LNHDA, CDR2 SQIVND (reference sequence). The CDR3, as DNA: TGTGCCAGTAGTATAGTTGAGGGAAATGAGCAGTTCTTC. It yields the protein CASSIVEGNEQFF.

The genes are TRBV19 and TRBJ2-5; D is perhaps TRBD2 (6 bases). The end of the DNA aligns better with TRBJ2-7, so the J call may be wrong. Germline CDR1 reads LNHDA; CDR2 reads SQIVND (reference sequence). CDR3 length equals 15 residues. This CDR3 reads CASSPQGGLDYEQYF. The CDR3 DNA reads as TGTGCCAGTAGTCCCCAGGGAGGTCTGGACTACGAGCAGTACTTC.

The rearrangement uses TRBV27 and TRBJ1-1, with D perhaps TRBD1 (5 bases). The V end was cut by 1 base, the J end by 1 base, with 13 bases between. This CDR3 is built from 16 residues. Germline V gives CDR1 MNHEY, CDR2 SMNVEV (reference sequence). The CDR3 is CASSLFLGEANTEAFF. The CDR3 DNA follows: TGTGCCAGCAGTTTATTCTTGGGGGAGGCGAACACTGAAGCTTTCTTT.

V gene TRBV7-2 combines with J gene TRBJ1-6; TRBD1 is a possible D gene (5 bases). Trimming shortened V by 3 bases and J by 10 bases, and 13 bases separated the two germline ends. The CDR3 is made up of 14 amino acids. Germline CDR1 is SGHTA and CDR2 is FQGNSA. CDR3 sequence: CASSLPGEGSPLHF. For the CDR3, the DNA is TGTGCCAGCAGCTTGCCGGGGGAAGGGTCACCCCTCCACTTT.

This clone was detected only a few times. This sequence joins TRBV7-9 and TRBJ1-1, with 8 bases fitting TRBD1. V was clipped by 5 bases and J by 0 bases; unmatched bases: 14. Germline V lookup: CDR1 SEHNR, CDR2 FQNEAQ (reference sequence). This CDR3 is built from 18 residues. CDR3 sequence (DNA): TGTGCCAGCAGCCCTAGAGGACAGGGTCAGAGTGTGAACACTGAAGCTTTCTTT. Translated, it gives CASSPRGQGQSVNTEAFF.

The V and J genes are TRBV19 and TRBJ2-2, with 7 bases fitting TRBD2. The trim removed 5 bases at V and 5 bases at J, leaving 11 bases unmatched. This CDR3 is built from 16 residues. Germline V lookup: CDR1 LNHDA, CDR2 SQIVND (reference sequence). CDR3 sequence: CASSGRGSGYTGELFF. The CDR3 coding sequence is TGTGCCAGTAGTGGGAGGGGTAGCGGGTATACCGGGGAGCTGTTTTTT. Supplemented by reference TRBV19 and TRBJ2-2, the full variable domain reads DGGITQSPKYLFRKEGQNVTLSCEQNLNHDAMYWYRQDPGQGLRLIYYSQIVNDFQKGDIAEGYSVSREKKESFPLTVTSAQKNPTAFYLCASSGRGSGYTGELFFGEGSRLTVL.

Only a few counts were recorded for this clone. The rearrangement links TRBV7-9 to TRBJ1-1, with D unclear. This CDR3 comprises 12 residues. CDR1 and CDR2 from the germline V gene are SEHNR and FQNEAQ (reference sequence). Trimming pared 7 bases from V and 1 base from J, leaving 7 bases between. CDR3 region: CASTYQNTEAFF. Written as DNA, the CDR3 is TGTGCCAGCACCTATCAGAACACTGAAGCTTTCTTT.

The chain uses TRBV2 and TRBJ2-1, with 9 bases fitting TRBD1. Germline CDR1 and CDR2: SNHLY and FYNNEI. The trim removed 5 bases at V and 6 bases at J, leaving 17 bases unmatched. This CDR3 comprises 18 residues. The CDR3 reads CASSPITGGEQGGNEQFF. The CDR3 DNA is TGTGCCAGCAGTCCTATAACAGGGGGCGAACAGGGGGGCAATGAGCAGTTCTTC.

The genes are TRBV28 and TRBJ2-7; D perhaps matches TRBD2 (6 bases). With 2 bases removed from V and 4 bases from J, the gap between germline ends came to 9 bases. This CDR3 has 13 residues. CDR1 and CDR2 (germline): MDHEN, SYDVKM. The CDR3 loop reads CASSLGGLYEQYF. DNA for the CDR3: TGTGCCAGCAGTTTAGGAGGGTTATACGAGCAGTACTTC.

The chain uses TRBV6-1 and TRBJ1-5; a weak D match, TRBD1 (5 bases). Per germline, CDR1 MNHNS and CDR2 SASEGT. The CDR3 consists of 18 residues. V lost 1 base, J lost 1 base, and 17 bases lay in between. CDR3 sequence reads: CASSEGEEGLVSNQPQHF. As DNA, the CDR3 is TGTGCCAGCAGTGAAGGGGAGGAGGGGCTCGTGAGCAATCAGCCCCAGCATTTT.

The rearrangement uses TRBV5-1 and TRBJ2-1; the match to TRBD2 covers 10 bases. From germline, CDR1 is SGHRS and CDR2 YFSETQ. The trim removed 1 base at V and 5 bases at J, leaving 9 bases unmatched. This CDR3 contains 17 residues. The CDR3 region is CASSLKASGGAHNEQFF. The CDR3 DNA follows: TGCGCCAGCAGCTTGAAGGCAAGCGGGGGGGCACACAATGAGCAGTTCTTC.

This clone was seen just once. V and J are TRBV28 and TRBJ2-7, with D possibly being TRBD2 (5 bases). V was trimmed by 7 bases and J by 0 bases, leaving 16 bases between them. Per germline, CDR1 MDHEN and CDR2 SYDVKM. CDR3 length equals 15 residues. The CDR3 region is CASKSGNPSSYEQYF. Here the CDR3 DNA reads TGTGCCAGCAAATCCGGGAACCCGAGCTCCTACGAGCAGTACTTC.

The rearrangement links TRBV5-6 to TRBJ1-1; possibly TRBD1 for D (6 bases). Trimming pared 4 bases from V and 5 bases from J, leaving 18 bases between. Germline-derived CDR1 and CDR2 are SGHDT and YYEEEE. The CDR3 is made up of 15 amino acids. The CDR3 DNA is TGTGCCAGCAGCCACGCCGGACCTAGGGGGACTGAAGCTTTCTTT. It specifies CASSHAGPRGTEAFF.

This clone showed up just a few times. This chain connects TRBV19 to TRBJ1-5; D is possibly TRBD1 (5 bases). This CDR3 is built from 17 residues. CDR1 is LNHDA, CDR2 SQIVND, per germline (reference sequence). The ends were cut back, 3 bases at V and 6 bases at J, with 21 bases in the middle. CDR3 sequence reads: CASSIGTLGGVGQPQHF. CDR3 sequence (DNA): TGTGCCAGTAGTATCGGTACCCTGGGGGGGGTGGGTCAGCCCCAGCATTTT.

The chain combines TRBV7-3 with TRBJ2-6; D is perhaps TRBD2 (5 bases). The CDR3 contains 16 residues. Germline-derived CDR1 and CDR2 are SGHTA and FQGTGA. V was clipped by 1 base and J by 3 bases, with 10 bases between them. The CDR3 is CASSLSAGIGANVLTF. CDR3 sequence (DNA): TGTGCCAGCAGCTTAAGCGCGGGCATTGGGGCCAACGTCCTGACTTTC.

The chain carries TRBV10-3 and TRBJ2-3, with D tentatively TRBD1 (6 bases). Germline loops: CDR1 ENHRY, CDR2 SYGVKD. V lost 3 bases and J lost 2, with 18 bases in between. This CDR3 has 17 amino acids. The CDR3 sequence: CAISDNRGLGITDTQYF. Written as DNA, the CDR3 is TGTGCCATCAGTGACAATAGGGGGTTAGGCATCACAGATACGCAGTATTTT.

This clone was counted a single time. The chain couples TRBV5-8 to TRBJ2-7, with 7 nucleotides matching TRBD1. CDR1 is SGHTS and CDR2 is YDEGEE in the germline V gene. The CDR3 spans 14 residues. V was pared by 0 bases and J by 4 bases, with 4 bases of the junction left unmatched. The CDR3 is CASSLGDSMYEQYF. The CDR3 DNA sequence: TGTGCCAGCAGCTTGGGGGACAGTATGTACGAGCAGTACTTC.

The chain couples TRBV18 to TRBJ2-5; 10 nucleotides align to TRBD2. The J segment lost 11 bases and the V segment lost 5 bases, leaving 14 bases of the junction unmatched. The CDR3 loop spans 15 amino acids. In germline, CDR1 is KGHSH, CDR2 LQKENI. The CDR3 protein is CASSKGSGRAGEQYF. The DNA for the CDR3 is TGTGCCAGCTCAAAAGGGAGCGGGAGGGCCGGAGAGCAGTACTTC.

There are a few counts of this clone. J is TRBJ2-5 and V is TRBV5-4, with TRBD2 matching over 8 bases. The CDR3 has 15 residues. The V and J ends lost 0 bases and 0 bases, in that order; junction bases with no gene match: 1. The germline CDR1 and CDR2 sequences are SGHNT and YYREEE (reference sequence). In DNA form, the CDR3 reads TGTGCCAGCAGCTTGGTACTAGCGGACCAAGAGACCCAGTACTTC. Amino acids: CASSLVLADQETQYF.

The V gene is TRBV7-3, the J gene TRBJ2-1; 7 bases map to TRBD2. The germline V gene has CDR1 SGHTA and CDR2 FQGTGA. The V gene end was trimmed by 5 bases and the J gene end by 10 bases; junction bases not matched to a gene: 8. The CDR3 runs to 13 residues. CDR3 sequence reads: CASSPWEGREQFF. The CDR3 region has the DNA TGTGCCAGCAGCCCTTGGGAGGGCAGGGAGCAGTTCTTC.

The rearrangement uses TRBV28 and TRBJ2-5; 8 nucleotides line up with TRBD2. Germline V gene sequence: CDR1 MDHEN, CDR2 SYDVKM. After removal of 3 bases from V and 1 base from J, the junction contained 4 bases not matched to a gene. This CDR3 is 15 amino acids long. The CDR3 sequence: CASSFTLAVQETQYF. The CDR3 coding sequence is TGTGCCAGCAGTTTCACACTAGCGGTCCAAGAGACCCAGTACTTC.

The chain couples TRBV19 to TRBJ2-3, with D possibly TRBD2 on 6 matching bases. Trimming pared 3 bases from V and 0 bases from J, leaving 10 bases between. Germline CDR1 reads LNHDA; CDR2 reads SQIVND (reference sequence). CDR3 length: 15 amino acids. The CDR3 DNA reads as TGTGCCAGTAGTATCATGGGGACTAGCACAGATACGCAGTATTTT. Protein: CASSIMGTSTDTQYF.

J is TRBJ2-2 and V is TRBV18, with TRBD2 matching over 7 bases. This CDR3 comprises 14 residues. The germline gives CDR1 KGHSH, CDR2 LQKENI. J was trimmed by 4 bases and V by 3 bases; bases with no gene match: 2. The CDR3 sequence is CASSPTSVTGELFF. The DNA of the CDR3 is TGTGCCAGCTCACCCACTAGCGTCACCGGGGAGCTGTTTTTT.

This clone appeared once. As DNA, the CDR3 is TGTGCCAGCAGATCGCGGGGGGCGACTAATGAAAAACTGTTTTTT. Protein: CASRSRGATNEKLFF. The gene calls are TRBV28 and TRBJ1-4, with a possible D match to TRBD1 (6 bases). V lost 6 bases to trimming and J lost 2 bases, with 13 bases between them. Looked up from germline, CDR1 is MDHEN and CDR2 is SYDVKM. CDR3 length: 15 amino acids.

The gene calls are TRBV19 and TRBJ1-4; D perhaps matches TRBD1 (6 bases). This CDR3 has 15 amino acids. Per the germline V gene, CDR1 is LNHDA and CDR2 is SQIVND (reference sequence). Trimming removed 5 bases from V and 6 bases from J, with 16 bases in between. The chain's CDR3 is CASSGQGISHEKLFF. The CDR3 nucleotides are TGTGCCAGTAGTGGTCAGGGGATTTCTCATGAAAAACTGTTTTTT.

This chain connects TRBV6-5 to TRBJ2-7; D may be TRBD2 (6 bases). The CDR3 has 15 amino acids. Germline V lookup: CDR1 MNHEY, CDR2 SVGAGI. V was trimmed by 7 bases and J by 7 bases, leaving 23 bases between them. The DNA of the CDR3 is TGTGCCAGCACCGAGTCGGGGGTCGAACGGGGTGAGCAGTACTTC. Protein sequence: CASTESGVERGEQYF.